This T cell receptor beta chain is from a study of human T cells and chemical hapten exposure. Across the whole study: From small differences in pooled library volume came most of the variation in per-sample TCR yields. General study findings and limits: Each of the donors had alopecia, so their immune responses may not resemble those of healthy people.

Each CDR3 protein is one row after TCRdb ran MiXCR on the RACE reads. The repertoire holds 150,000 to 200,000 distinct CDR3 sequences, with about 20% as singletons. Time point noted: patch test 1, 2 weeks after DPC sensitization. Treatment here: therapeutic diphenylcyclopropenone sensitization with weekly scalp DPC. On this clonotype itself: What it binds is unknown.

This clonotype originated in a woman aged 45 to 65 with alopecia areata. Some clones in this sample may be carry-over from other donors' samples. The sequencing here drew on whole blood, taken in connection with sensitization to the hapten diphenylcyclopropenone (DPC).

CDR3 loop: CASSPGWEETQYF. DNA of the CDR3: TGCGCCAGCAGCCCTGGGTGGGAAGAGACCCAGTACTTC. This rearrangement joins TRBV5-1 to TRBJ2-5, with D unresolved. Germline CDR1 is SGHRS and CDR2 is YFSETQ. This CDR3 is 13 amino acids long. Trimming removed 4 bases at V and 3 bases at J, with 10 bases between.